These T cell receptor beta chains were read from a single sample in a study of OX40 agonist ivuxolimab in advanced cancers. Profiling relied on immunoSEQ multiplex PCR, and the TCRdb table lists in-frame clones only, not all of them. Of tens of thousands of clones listed, around 80% are singletons. Sequencing was performed on CD4+ or CD8+ T cells sorted from blood, taken in a trial of the OX40 agonist ivuxolimab. Receptor source: an adult with an advanced solid tumor such as melanoma, head and neck, liver or kidney cancer. CDR3s include the opening cysteine and the closing phenylalanine or tryptophan. D genes are given only for firm matches. Rows give clone size only sometimes, using once, few, many, or a class for an expanded clone.

V: TRBV27
J: TRBJ1-2
D: -
size: few
CDR3: CASSLSVGEEDYGYTF
DNA: TGTGCCAGCAGTTTGTCGGTGGGGGAGGAGGACTATGGCTACACCTTC

V: TRBV27
J: TRBJ1-2
D: -
size: -
CDR3: CASSFQAGYGYTF
DNA: TGTGCCAGCAGTTTTCAGGCGGGATATGGCTACACCTTC

V: TRBV7-9
J: TRBJ2-1
D: -
size: -
CDR3: CASSLTVHNEQFF
DNA: TGTGCCAGCAGCTTAACCGTGCACAATGAGCAGTTCTTC

V: TRBV10-1
J: TRBJ2-7
D: -
size: -
CDR3: CARRDGEASSSYEQYF
DNA: TGCGCCAGAAGGGACGGCGAAGCTTCCTCTTCCTACGAGCAGTACTTC

V: TRBV15
J: TRBJ1-1
D: -
size: -
CDR3: CATSRVEDMNTEAFF
DNA: TGTGCCACCAGCAGAGTGGAGGATATGAACACTGAAGCTTTCTTT

V: TRBV5-4
J: TRBJ1-4
D: -
size: -
CDR3: CASSPSGATNEKLFF
DNA: TGTGCCAGCAGTCCATCGGGAGCAACTAATGAAAAACTGTTTTTT

V: TRBV7-2
J: TRBJ1-1
D: -
size: -
CDR3: CASSGYRVSEAFF
DNA: TGTGCCAGCAGCGGTTACAGGGTTTCTGAAGCTTTCTTT

V: TRBV6-5
J: TRBJ2-7
D: TRBD1
size: -
CDR3: CASTRQGGTYEQYF
DNA: TGTGCCAGCACTCGACAGGGGGGAACCTACGAGCAGTACTTC

V: TRBV5-4
J: TRBJ2-5
D: -
size: -
CDR3: CASSSLAGQETQYF
DNA: TGTGCCAGCAGCTCCCTGGCGGGGCAAGAGACCCAGTACTTC

V: TRBV10-3
J: TRBJ2-7
D: -
size: few
CDR3: CATKDTYSGQYF
DNA: TGTGCCACGAAAGATACCTATTCCGGGCAGTACTTC

V: TRBV27
J: TRBJ2-5
D: TRBD2
size: -
CDR3: CASSPLGGLAGEGGLKETQYF
DNA: TGTGCCAGCAGTCCGCTAGGGGGACTAGCGGGAGAAGGAGGCTTAAAAGAGACCCAGTACTTC

V: TRBV5-1
J: TRBJ2-1
D: -
size: once
CDR3: CASSLNLGDQFF
DNA: TGCGCCAGCAGCTTGAACCTAGGGGATCAGTTCTTC

V: TRBV20-1
J: TRBJ2-7
D: TRBD2
size: -
CDR3: CSVLAGVEQYF
DNA: TGCAGTGTTCTAGCGGGGGTCGAGCAGTACTTC

V: TRBV2
J: TRBJ2-1
D: -
size: -
CDR3: CASNNRLGGNEQFF
DNA: TGTGCCAGCAATAACAGATTAGGGGGAAATGAGCAGTTCTTC

V: TRBV27
J: TRBJ2-3
D: TRBD1
size: -
CDR3: CASSLRTGGTDTQYF
DNA: TGTGCCAGCAGTCTCCGGACAGGGGGCACAGATACGCAGTATTTT

V: TRBV9
J: TRBJ2-1
D: -
size: -
CDR3: CASSVASTNNEQFF
DNA: TGTGCCAGCAGCGTAGCTTCCACAAACAATGAGCAGTTCTTC

V: TRBV2
J: TRBJ2-2
D: -
size: -
CDR3: CASKRNTGELFF
DNA: TGTGCCAGCAAACGGAACACCGGGGAGCTGTTTTTT

V: TRBV28
J: TRBJ2-1
D: -
size: -
CDR3: CASSLRGNEQFF
DNA: TGTGCCAGCAGTTTAAGGGGCAATGAGCAGTTCTTC

V: TRBV30
J: TRBJ2-1
D: TRBD2
size: -
CDR3: CAWKTSYEQFF
DNA: TGTGCCTGGAAGACTAGCTATGAGCAGTTCTTC

V: TRBV2
J: TRBJ2-5
D: -
size: -
CDR3: CASSDLGIQETQYF
DNA: TGTGCCAGCAGTGATCTAGGAATACAAGAGACCCAGTACTTC

V: TRBV5-5
J: TRBJ1-4
D: -
size: -
CDR3: CASSLYGRARGEKLFF
DNA: TGTGCCAGCAGCTTGTATGGACGCGCCCGGGGGGAAAAACTGTTTTTT

V: TRBV15
J: TRBJ2-2
D: TRBD1
size: few
CDR3: CATSRGGTGGNTGELFF
DNA: TGTGCCACCAGCAGAGGAGGCACAGGGGGCAACACCGGGGAGCTGTTTTTT

V: TRBV7-2
J: TRBJ1-2
D: TRBD1
size: -
CDR3: CASSPRQGLLGYTF
DNA: TGTGCCAGCAGCCCAAGACAGGGCCTACTGGGCTACACCTTC

V: TRBV25-1
J: TRBJ2-3
D: TRBD2
size: once
CDR3: CASSEAGDLKTQYF
DNA: TGTGCCAGCAGTGAAGCGGGAGATCTTAAGACGCAGTATTTT

V: TRBV5-5
J: TRBJ2-5
D: TRBD1
size: once
CDR3: CASSGPGTGAQETQYF
DNA: TGTGCCAGCAGCGGGCCTGGGACAGGGGCCCAAGAGACCCAGTACTTC

V: TRBV2
J: TRBJ1-1
D: -
size: -
CDR3: CASRPLQYRSPEAFF
DNA: TGTGCCAGCAGGCCCCTGCAGTATAGGAGCCCTGAAGCTTTCTTT

V: TRBV11-2
J: TRBJ2-7
D: -
size: -
CDR3: CASSLDFQGTYEQYF
DNA: TGTGCCAGCAGCTTAGATTTTCAGGGTACCTACGAGCAGTACTTC

V: TRBV6-5
J: TRBJ2-3
D: TRBD1
size: -
CDR3: CASSYLGQGYTDTQYF
DNA: TGTGCCAGCAGTTATCTCGGACAGGGTTACACAGATACGCAGTATTTT

V: TRBV11-3
J: TRBJ1-3
D: -
size: once
CDR3: CASSLSNRAAITIYF
DNA: TGTGCCAGCAGCCTTTCGAATAGGGCAGCCATCACCATATATTTT

V: TRBV7-2
J: TRBJ1-2
D: TRBD1
size: once
CDR3: CASNTGVHGYTF
DNA: TGTGCCAGCAACACAGGGGTCCATGGCTACACCTTC

V: TRBV9
J: TRBJ2-3
D: TRBD2
size: -
CDR3: CASSVLADITDTQYF
DNA: TGTGCCAGCAGCGTACTAGCGGATATCACAGATACGCAGTATTTT

V: TRBV5-1
J: TRBJ1-2
D: -
size: -
CDR3: CASSLAGGSPADNYGYTF
DNA: TGCGCCAGCAGCTTGGCCGGGGGGTCCCCGGCCGATAACTATGGCTACACCTTC

V: TRBV18
J: TRBJ2-5
D: -
size: -
CDR3: CASSQRGGLETQYF
DNA: TGTGCCAGCTCACAAAGAGGAGGGTTGGAGACCCAGTACTTC

V: TRBV7-9
J: TRBJ2-3
D: TRBD1
size: -
CDR3: CASSLGQGADTQYF
DNA: TGTGCCAGCAGCTTGGGCCAGGGGGCAGATACGCAGTATTTT

V: TRBV5-1
J: TRBJ2-5
D: -
size: few
CDR3: CASSLATGTQETQYF
DNA: TGCGCCAGCAGCTTGGCCACGGGGACCCAAGAGACCCAGTACTTC

V: TRBV5-6
J: TRBJ2-7
D: TRBD1
size: -
CDR3: CASSFGTGASEQYF
DNA: TGTGCCAGCAGCTTTGGGACAGGGGCAAGCGAGCAGTACTTC

V: TRBV7-2
J: TRBJ1-1
D: -
size: few
CDR3: CASSSVAPTEAFF
DNA: TGTGCCAGCAGCTCCGTCGCCCCCACTGAAGCTTTCTTT

V: TRBV11-2
J: TRBJ2-3
D: -
size: -
CDR3: CASSTRTREDTQYF
DNA: TGTGCCAGCAGCACCCGGACCCGCGAAGATACGCAGTATTTT

V: TRBV28
J: TRBJ2-7
D: TRBD2
size: -
CDR3: CASSFKREGPYEQYF
DNA: TGTGCCAGCAGTTTCAAGCGGGAGGGCCCTTACGAGCAGTACTTC

V: TRBV27
J: TRBJ2-7
D: TRBD2
size: -
CDR3: CASSRGLAGYEQYF
DNA: TGTGCCAGCAGTCGGGGACTAGCGGGTTACGAGCAGTACTTC

V: TRBV5-1
J: TRBJ2-5
D: TRBD1
size: -
CDR3: CASSRQPSGGGETQYF
DNA: TGCGCCAGCAGCCGCCAGCCGTCAGGGGGTGGAGAGACCCAGTACTTC